Below are 6 T cell receptor beta chains sequenced from a single sample in a study of T cell clones after liver transplantation. Data came from immunoSEQ multiplex PCR; TCRdb stores just in-frame clones and leaves some out. This sample yields about 100,000 clones, of which more than 75% are seen a single time; approximately 0.93% belongs to the top ten. Sequenced here: CD4+ T cells from blood, sampled before liver transplant. These receptors all stem from a human donor who received a liver transplant.

The rearrangement uses TRBV27 and TRBJ2-2; the D is unclear. This CDR3 comprises 13 residues. The V gene lost 0 bases and the J gene lost 6 bases, with 5 bases spanning the gap. Germline CDR1 is MNHEY and CDR2 is SMNVEV (reference sequence). The CDR3 loop reads CASSLSGPGELFF. CDR3 DNA: TGTGCCAGCAGTTTATCCGGTCCCGGGGAGCTGTTTTTT.

The V call is TRBV7-9, the J call TRBJ2-2; D is unclear. In germline, CDR1 is SEHNR, CDR2 FQNEAQ (reference sequence). The V and J ends lost 7 bases and 7 bases respectively, with 13 bases between them. The CDR3 covers 13 residues. The CDR3 sequence: CASTASTGGELFF. The CDR3 region has the DNA TGTGCCAGCACCGCTTCTACGGGCGGGGAGCTGTTTTTT.

The chain joins TRBV7-3 to TRBJ2-3; D possibly corresponds to TRBD2 (6 bases). The CDR3 is made up of 14 amino acids. The V and J ends lost 5 bases and 4 bases respectively, with 13 bases between them. Looked up from germline, CDR1 is SGHTA and CDR2 is FQGTGA. The CDR3 reads CASSLRGFADTQYF. In nucleotides, the CDR3 is TGTGCCAGCAGCCTCCGGGGGTTCGCAGATACGCAGTATTTT.

The rearrangement joins TRBV30 to TRBJ1-5; 8 nucleotides agree with TRBD1. CDR1 is GTSNPN and CDR2 is SVGIG in the germline V gene (reference sequence). This CDR3 has 15 amino acids. The trim removed 1 base at V and 6 bases at J, leaving 8 bases unmatched. The CDR3, as DNA: TGTGCCTGGAGTGGGGGGACAGGTTGGGGTCAGCCCCAGCATTTT. Amino acids: CAWSGGTGWGQPQHF.

The genes are TRBV7-2 and TRBJ2-2; 9 nucleotides agree with TRBD2. From germline, CDR1 is SGHTA and CDR2 FQGNSA. The CDR3 is 14 residues long. V lost 5 bases, J lost 3 bases, and 1 base stayed unmatched. The CDR3: CASSSGGHTGELFF. CDR3 DNA: TGTGCCAGCAGCAGCGGGGGGCACACCGGGGAGCTGTTTTTT.

The V gene is TRBV2, the J gene TRBJ2-1; no firm D call. There are 15 residues in the CDR3. The V end was cut by 4 bases, the J end by 0 bases, with 10 bases between. Germline-derived CDR1 and CDR2 are SNHLY and FYNNEI. CDR3 DNA sequence: TGTGCCAGCAGTGGGACGGCAAGCTCCTACAATGAGCAGTTCTTC. This sequence encodes CASSGTASSYNEQFF. Combining the CDR3 with reference TRBV2 and TRBJ2-1 gives the whole variable domain EPEVTQTPSHQVTQMGQEVILRCVPISNHLYFYWYRQILGQKVEFLVSFYNNEISEKSEIFDDQFSVERPDGSNFTLKIRSTKLEDSAMYFCASSGTASSYNEQFFGPGTRLTVL.